This T cell receptor beta chain was sequenced during a study of CD8 T cells in ankylosing spondylitis. Overall study findings and caveats: The authors reported significant enrichment of disease-linked clones in matched ankylosing spondylitis synovial fluid. Reactive arthritis synovial fluid and blood were previously reported to contain some motif variants. Clones that were linked to disease were CD8+ and were relatively rare in peripheral blood.

Scientists made TCR beta libraries using quantitative 5'-RACE with molecular barcodes. TCRdb processed the 5' RACE reads anew with MiXCR; each CDR3 protein has one entry. The sample carries some 250,000 distinct CDR3 sequences, under 30% recorded once. This clonotype came up many times. Antigen specificity is unknown. The CDR3 has 10 amino acids. The V gene's germline CDR1 is SNHLY and CDR2 FYNNEI. Trimming stripped 3 bases from V and 12 bases from J, with 6 bases between. This chain connects TRBV2 to TRBJ2-1; no clear D. The sample taken for sequencing was blood, either unsorted or a sorted T cell fraction (not recorded which). The sequence was obtained from a male donor with ankylosing spondylitis or in good health (not recorded which). The CDR3 DNA follows: TGTGCCAGCAGTGACCGAACGCAGTTCTTC. As protein: CASSDRTQFF. Drawing the rest from reference TRBV2 and TRBJ2-1, the complete variable domain is EPEVTQTPSHQVTQMGQEVILRCVPISNHLYFYWYRQILGQKVEFLVSFYNNEISEKSEIFDDQFSVERPDGSNFTLKIRSTKLEDSAMYFCASSDRTQFFGPGTRLTVL.